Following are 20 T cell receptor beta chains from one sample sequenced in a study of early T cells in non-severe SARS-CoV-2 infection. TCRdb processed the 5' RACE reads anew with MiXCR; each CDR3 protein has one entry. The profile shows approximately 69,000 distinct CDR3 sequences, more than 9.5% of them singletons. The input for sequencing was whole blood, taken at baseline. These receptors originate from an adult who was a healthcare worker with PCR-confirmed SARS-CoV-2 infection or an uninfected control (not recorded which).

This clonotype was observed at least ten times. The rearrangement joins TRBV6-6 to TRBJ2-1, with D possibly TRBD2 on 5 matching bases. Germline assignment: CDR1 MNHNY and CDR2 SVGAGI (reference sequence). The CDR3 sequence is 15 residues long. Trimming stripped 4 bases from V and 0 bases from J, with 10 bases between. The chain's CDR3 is CASSLTGSSYNEQFF. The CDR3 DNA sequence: TGTGCCAGCAGTTTGACGGGGAGCTCCTACAATGAGCAGTTCTTC.

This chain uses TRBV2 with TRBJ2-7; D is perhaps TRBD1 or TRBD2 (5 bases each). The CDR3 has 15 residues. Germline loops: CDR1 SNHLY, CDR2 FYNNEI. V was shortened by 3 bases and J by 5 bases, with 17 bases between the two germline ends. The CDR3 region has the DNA TGTGCCAGCAGTGACGGGGACCCGAGTATCAACGAGCAGTACTTC. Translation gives CASSDGDPSINEQYF.

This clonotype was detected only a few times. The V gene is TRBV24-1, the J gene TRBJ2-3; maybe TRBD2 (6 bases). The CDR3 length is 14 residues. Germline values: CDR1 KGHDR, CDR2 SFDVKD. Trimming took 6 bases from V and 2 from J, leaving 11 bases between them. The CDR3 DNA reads TGTGCCACCAGTTTGACTAGTAACACAGATACGCAGTATTTT. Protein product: CATSLTSNTDTQYF.

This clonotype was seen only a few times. The CDR3 nucleotides read TGTGCCAGCAGCTTAGGTAGAGGGGGAAGTGACCAAGAGACCCAGTACTTC. Its protein is CASSLGRGGSDQETQYF. The chain couples TRBV7-2 to TRBJ2-5; possible D gene TRBD1, 6 bases. The V and J ends lost 1 base and 0 bases respectively, with 15 bases between them. The CDR3 consists of 17 residues. The germline V gene has CDR1 SGHTA and CDR2 FQGNSA.

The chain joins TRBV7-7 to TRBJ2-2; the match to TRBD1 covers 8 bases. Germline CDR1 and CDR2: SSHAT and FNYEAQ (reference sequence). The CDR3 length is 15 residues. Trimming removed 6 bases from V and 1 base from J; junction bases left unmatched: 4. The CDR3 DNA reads TGTGCCAGCAGTAGACAGGGGTTGAACACCGGGGAGCTGTTTTTT. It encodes CASSRQGLNTGELFF.

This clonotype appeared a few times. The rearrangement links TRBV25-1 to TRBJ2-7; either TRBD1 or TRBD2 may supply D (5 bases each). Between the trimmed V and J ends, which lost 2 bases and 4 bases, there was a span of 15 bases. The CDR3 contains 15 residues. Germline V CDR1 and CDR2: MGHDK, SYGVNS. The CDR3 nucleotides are TGTGCCAGCAGTGAACCGGGACCCCGTCAGTACGAGCAGTACTTC. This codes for CASSEPGPRQYEQYF.

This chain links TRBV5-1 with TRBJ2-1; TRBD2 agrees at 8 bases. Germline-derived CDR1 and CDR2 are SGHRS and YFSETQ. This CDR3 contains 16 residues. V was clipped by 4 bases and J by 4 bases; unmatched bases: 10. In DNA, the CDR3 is TGCGCCAGCAGCGAATTGAGCGGGAGAGGGTACAATGAGCAGTTCTTC. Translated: CASSELSGRGYNEQFF. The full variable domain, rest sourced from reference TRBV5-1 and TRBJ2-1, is KAGVTQTPRYLIKTRGQQVTLSCSPISGHRSVSWYQQTPGQGLQFLFEYFSETQRNKGNFPGRFSGRQFSNSRSEMNVSTLELGDSALYLCASSELSGRGYNEQFFGPGTRLTVL.

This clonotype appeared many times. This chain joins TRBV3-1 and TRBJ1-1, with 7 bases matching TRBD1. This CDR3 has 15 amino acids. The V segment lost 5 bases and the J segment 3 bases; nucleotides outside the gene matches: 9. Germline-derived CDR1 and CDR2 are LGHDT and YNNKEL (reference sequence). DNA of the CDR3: TGTGCCAGCAGCGACCCAAGACAGGGAGACACTGAAGCTTTCTTT. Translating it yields CASSDPRQGDTEAFF.

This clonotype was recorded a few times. This CDR3 reads CASSGAADTQYF. Here the CDR3 DNA reads TGTGCCAGCTCAGGGGCGGCAGATACGCAGTATTTT. The V call is TRBV7-6, the J call TRBJ2-3, with D perhaps matching TRBD1 (6 bases). The CDR3 has 12 residues. Germline V CDR1 and CDR2: SGHVS, FNYEAQ. Trimming left V 8 bases short and J 4 bases short, with 10 bases between.

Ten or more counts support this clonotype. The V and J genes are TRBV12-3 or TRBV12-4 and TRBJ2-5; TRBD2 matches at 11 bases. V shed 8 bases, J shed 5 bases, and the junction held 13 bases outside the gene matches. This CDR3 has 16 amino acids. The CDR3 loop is CASQGSLAGGHETQYF. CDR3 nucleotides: TGTGCCAGCCAAGGATCCTTAGCGGGGGGGCACGAGACCCAGTACTTC.

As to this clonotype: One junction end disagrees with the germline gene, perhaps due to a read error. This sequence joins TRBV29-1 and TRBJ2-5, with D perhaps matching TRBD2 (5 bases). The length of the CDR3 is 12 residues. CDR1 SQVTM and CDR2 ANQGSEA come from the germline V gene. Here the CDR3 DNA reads TGCAGCGTTGAAGATCCGGGGAGCGACCGGGACTTC. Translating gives CSVEDPGSDRDF.

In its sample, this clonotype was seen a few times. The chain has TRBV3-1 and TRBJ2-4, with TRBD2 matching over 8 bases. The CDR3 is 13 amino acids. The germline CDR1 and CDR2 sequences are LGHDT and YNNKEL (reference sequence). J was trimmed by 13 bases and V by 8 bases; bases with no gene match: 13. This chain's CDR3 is CASRSFRGGRQYF. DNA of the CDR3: TGTGCCAGCCGTTCCTTCCGGGGGGGGCGACAGTACTTC.

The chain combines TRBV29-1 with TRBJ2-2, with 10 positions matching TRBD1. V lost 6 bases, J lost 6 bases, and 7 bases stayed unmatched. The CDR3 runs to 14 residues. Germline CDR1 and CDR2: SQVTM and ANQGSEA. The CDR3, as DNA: TGCAGCGTCTCCGGGACAGGGGTCCCCGGGGAGCTGTTTTTT. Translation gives CSVSGTGVPGELFF.

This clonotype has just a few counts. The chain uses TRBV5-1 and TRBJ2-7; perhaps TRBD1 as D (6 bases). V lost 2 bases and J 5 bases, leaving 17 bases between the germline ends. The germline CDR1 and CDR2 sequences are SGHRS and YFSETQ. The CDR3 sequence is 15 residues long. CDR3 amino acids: CASSLASHRANEQYF. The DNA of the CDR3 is TGCGCCAGCAGCTTAGCTTCCCACAGGGCGAACGAGCAGTACTTC.

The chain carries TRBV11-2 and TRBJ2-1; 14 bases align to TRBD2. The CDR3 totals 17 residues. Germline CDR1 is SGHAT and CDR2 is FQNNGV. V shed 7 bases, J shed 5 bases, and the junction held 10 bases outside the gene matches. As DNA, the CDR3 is TGTGCCAGCACCCCCAGAGAGACTAGCGGGGGGGACAATGAGCAGTTCTTC. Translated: CASTPRETSGGDNEQFF. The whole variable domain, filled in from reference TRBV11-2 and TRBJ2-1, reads EAGVAQSPRYKIIEKRQSVAFWCNPISGHATLYWYQQILGQGPKLLIQFQNNGVVDDSQLPKDRFSAERLKGVDSTLKIQPAKLEDSAVYLCASTPRETSGGDNEQFFGPGTRLTVL.

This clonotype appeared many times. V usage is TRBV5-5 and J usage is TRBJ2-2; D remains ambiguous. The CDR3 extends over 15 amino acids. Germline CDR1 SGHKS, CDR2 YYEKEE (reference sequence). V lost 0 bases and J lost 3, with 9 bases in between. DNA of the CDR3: TGTGCCAGCAGCTTGGCCGTGAGTCACACCGGGGAGCTGTTTTTT. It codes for CASSLAVSHTGELFF.

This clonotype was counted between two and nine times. The CDR3 nucleotides read TGTGCCAGCTCACCGGGGGTTGGGTTGAAGACCCAGTACTTC. Amino acid sequence: CASSPGVGLKTQYF. The chain couples TRBV18 to TRBJ2-5; either TRBD1 or TRBD2 may supply D (5 bases each). CDR3 length equals 14 residues. Deletions cut 3 bases from V and 6 bases from J, with 14 bases between. Germline lookup yields CDR1 KGHSH and CDR2 LQKENI.

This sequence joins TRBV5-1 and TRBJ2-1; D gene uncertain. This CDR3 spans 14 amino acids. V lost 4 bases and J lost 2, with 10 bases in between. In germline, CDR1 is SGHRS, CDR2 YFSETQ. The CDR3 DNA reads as TGCGCCAGCAGCGAAATTATACCCTACAATGAGCAGTTCTTC. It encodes CASSEIIPYNEQFF.

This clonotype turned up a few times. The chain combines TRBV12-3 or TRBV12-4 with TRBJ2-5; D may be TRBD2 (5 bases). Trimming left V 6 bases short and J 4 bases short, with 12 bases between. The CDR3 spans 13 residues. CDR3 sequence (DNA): TGTGCCAGCAGGGCCAGCGGAAGAGAGACCCAGTACTTC. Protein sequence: CASRASGRETQYF.

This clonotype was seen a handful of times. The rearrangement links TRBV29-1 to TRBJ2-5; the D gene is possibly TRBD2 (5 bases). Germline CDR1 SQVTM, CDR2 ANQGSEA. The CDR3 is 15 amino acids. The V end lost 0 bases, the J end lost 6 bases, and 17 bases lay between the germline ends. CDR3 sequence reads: CSVEDWPARGQTQYF. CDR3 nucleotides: TGCAGCGTTGAAGATTGGCCCGCCCGAGGGCAGACCCAGTACTTC.